This TCR beta chain was captured in a study of cytomegalovirus exposure and HLA in healthy donors listed by TCRdb under 2017. Broadly, across the study: An earlier analysis of several hundred of the donors reported around 280 Gb of sequence data and 117 million unique TCR beta sequences obtained from about 179 million T cells. An early release covering more than 500 HLA-typed donors comprised roughly 300 gigabases of sequencing data and tens of millions of unique TCR sequences. Among the roughly 370 genotyped donors, around 81% belonged to the genetic ancestry cluster associated with self-reported Caucasian donors. The study aimed to test whether signatures of past pathogen exposure could be identified by cataloging public T cell receptors. The study profiled the T cell repertoires of hundreds of subjects by immunosequencing and related them to cytomegalovirus serostatus. In addition to the first cohort of 666 subjects, a separate validation cohort of 100 to 150 different subjects was used. To predict cytomegalovirus infection status, the study combined high-throughput TCR immunosequencing, statistical association of individual TCRs with disease status, and machine learning. A later analysis re-examined previously published TCR beta repertoires from 500 to 700 donors and added high-resolution HLA genotyping to investigate patterns of TCR occurrence. In the later analysis, no new phenotypic data were used to find candidate immune exposures; instead, reliance was placed on TCR beta sequences and their occurrence across donors. To decide whether each TCR beta V gene segment behaved as functional or pseudogenic, an earlier analysis of fewer than 750 of the donors relied on high-throughput TCR beta sequencing. Donor age, sex, ethnicity and CMV serostatus were compiled alongside the repertoire data. A later genetic analysis used genome-wide SNP genotypes for about three fifths of the 666 donors, treating that subset as a discovery cohort. Every discovery cohort repertoire had been produced on one sequencing platform. HLA typing covered class I and class II loci at four-digit resolution. The number of donors typed differed by locus, with about 629-640 for A, B, C, DRB1 and DQB1, about 500 for DQA1, 606 for DPA1, and over 400 for DPB1. Roughly 5 DR-DQ haplotypes were handled as single units for association and clustering because linkage in the cohort was strong. Across 300 to 400 genotyped donors of the cohort, an average of approximately 240,000 unique TCR beta nucleotide sequences per donor were sequenced, and roughly 20% of those sequences were non-productive. Results the study describes overall, beyond this receptor: In a later analysis, most CMV-associated TCR beta chains were found to appear HLA-restricted, with HLA associations seemingly driven largely by CMV exposure. An association between a missense DCLRE1C variant and V-gene and J-gene trimming of TCR beta chains was found in a later genetic analysis and replicated in an independent cohort. While some public TCRs were present in many individuals, most TCR sequences turned up only very rarely across donors. Correlated functional status among segregating V segments might be attributable to linkage disequilibrium, but an unknown experimental factor could not be ruled out. When HLA alleles, especially DR and DQ, strongly co-occurred, TCR associations were difficult to assign to individual alleles. The cohort was sequenced for TCR beta chains only, and without alpha or paired-chain data the features that could be detected were limited. In a later analysis, TCR association rates were found to vary across HLA loci, with the most associated TCRs seen for DRB1 alleles and the fewest for HLA-C alleles. A total of roughly 160 TCR beta chains were listed by the study as associated with cytomegalovirus. A further reported finding was that TCR beta sequences accurately predicted the HLA-A and HLA-B alleles for most subjects in the first cohort. A cluster of highly shared sequence variants was judged likely to be a technical artifact of the sequencing pipeline. Because some donors lacked HLA typing at each locus, the association tests relied only on the typed subset. Compared with equally common non-associated chains, HLA-associated TCR beta chains in a later analysis were more clonally expanded and had lower generation probabilities. Several of the top co-occurrence clusters appeared to be linked to parvovirus B19, influenza, CMV and Epstein-Barr virus, according to a later analysis. The presence/absence analyses assumed that sequencing depth was roughly uniform across donors, and that assumption may not be true. A later genetic analysis reported fewer N-insertions in productive TCRs among donors in an Asian-associated ancestry cluster than the roughly 690-donor mean. Because counts were too low, about 18 rarely observed V segments, including chromosome 9 orphons, were left out of the earlier analysis of about 620 of the donors. The only immune exposure information available for the cohort was CMV serostatus. Specific HLA alleles were associated with about 17,000 TCR beta sequences at a false discovery rate of 0.05 in a later analysis. In an earlier analysis of fewer than 700 of the donors, most TCR beta V segments appeared in productive rearrangements about 87% or about 30% of the time, broadly matching IMGT annotations. The authors suggested that the approach could potentially be generalized to other disease states and immunological phenotypes. In vitro tests confirmed that a few of the cytomegalovirus-associated TCR beta chains recognize cytomegalovirus antigens. In both the original and validation cohorts, the classifier was reported to diagnose cytomegalovirus status with high specificity and sensitivity.

The cohort was made up of under 800 healthy bone marrow donors. Cohort members were all nominally healthy when sampled, although unrecorded immune exposures were likely present. The donor tested CMV seronegative, placing the donor among the approximately 400 seronegative members of the cohort. Every donor gave a peripheral blood sample, and the peripheral blood mononuclear cells from that sample were used for TCR beta sequencing. Genomic DNA extraction from the blood cell samples was performed with the Qiagen DNeasy Blood Extraction Kit. As for this clone: Its antigen has not been determined. No quality values exist for individual bases; no much larger clone is one base distant.

Libraries were built with the immunoSEQ multiplex PCR assay. For the multiplex PCR, a mixture combining 60 forward primers for TCR Vbeta segments and 13 reverse primers for TCR Jbeta segments was used. The CDR3 region of rearranged TCR beta genes was amplified from genomic DNA with a multiplex PCR assay. The amplified TCR beta libraries were sequenced on the Illumina HiSeq System as 87-base-pair reads. The published analysis was carried out like this. A later analysis tallied approximately 87 million unique TCR beta chains across the 700 or so repertoires, and some 12 million of those chains were shared by two or more donors. Raw reads were error-corrected and collapsed into unique sequences with a nearest-neighbor algorithm that merged closely related sequences to remove PCR and sequencing errors. CDR3 sequences were aligned to IMGT reference sequences to assign V, D and J gene segments. For a sequence to be retained, a match of at least six nucleotides to both a V gene segment and a J gene segment was required. A rearrangement was called productive if the CDR3 had no stop codons and remained in frame with V and J, and every other rearrangement was called non-productive. Following IMGT convention, CDR3 was defined as the stretch from the second conserved V-encoded cysteine to the conserved J-encoded phenylalanine. The earlier analysis of 587 of the donors excluded sequences that lacked an unambiguous match to a single V gene segment. An earlier analysis of a few hundred of the donors called V segments functional above 56.7% productive rearrangements and segregating when the between-donor standard deviation exceeded 5%. A statistical classification framework was built to diagnose cytomegalovirus status from the catalog of TCR beta chain sequences. In a later analysis, V and J genes were assigned by comparing TCR nucleotide sequences against IMGT/GENE-DB human TR gene sequences. Using the TCRdist pipeline, a later analysis assigned CDR3 sequences along with most-parsimonious VDJ recombination scenarios. In a later analysis, each TCR beta chain was defined by its CDR3 amino acid sequence together with its V-gene family, and reads lacking a unique V-gene family were excluded. A later analysis removed 600 or so highly shared, low-generation-probability nucleotide sequences to deal with suspected cross-contamination and a sequencing artifact. A later analysis calculated a clonal expansion index for each public chain from normalized within-repertoire ranks of inferred template counts. A later analysis computed generation probabilities with a VDJ recombination model fitted to out-of-frame rearrangements, and checked the results against IGoR. Hypergeometric tests were used in a later analysis to score TCR-TCR, TCR-HLA and TCR-CMV co-occurrence, with a repertoire-size bias correction applied to the TCR pairs. In a later analysis, false discovery rates were estimated by permuting HLA or CMV assignments 20 times. In a later analysis, co-occurring TCRs were grouped with DBSCAN, and TCRdist sequence similarity was added when clustering was performed within HLA-allele-positive subsets. Repertoires with fewer than 30,000 or more than 120,000 public chains were left out of co-occurrence clustering, as were about five repertoires with anomalous nucleotide sharing. TCRdb limited this immuneACCESS table to in-frame rearrangements with V and J called. A share of clones is missing; checked studies link under half to unresolved V genes, and the rest is unexplained. V and J calls plus clone size are reproduced from that table; the DNA served to infer D and trimming. Counted in this sample were roughly 130,000 clones; over 8% of them appeared once. 5.5% of the sample is held by the ten biggest clonotypes.

The sample consisted of PBMCs. This clonotype was sampled from a man in his forties in good health and CMV-seronegative.

In nucleotide form, the sequence is TGTGCCAGCAGCTTGGCGTACGGGACAAGGAACACCGGGGAGCTGTTTTTT. Its product reads: CASSLAYGTRNTGELFF. Here the chain combines TRBV5-4 and TRBJ2-2, and possibly TRBD1, on 6 matching bases. CDR3 length: 17 amino acids, cysteine to phenylalanine. Only the CDR3 region is kept as DNA, spanning 51 bases read in frame from base 1. Trimming removed 0 bases from V and 1 base from J, leaving 13 bases between the germline ends. Via the germline V gene (reference sequence), CDR1 is SGHNT and CDR2 YYREEE.